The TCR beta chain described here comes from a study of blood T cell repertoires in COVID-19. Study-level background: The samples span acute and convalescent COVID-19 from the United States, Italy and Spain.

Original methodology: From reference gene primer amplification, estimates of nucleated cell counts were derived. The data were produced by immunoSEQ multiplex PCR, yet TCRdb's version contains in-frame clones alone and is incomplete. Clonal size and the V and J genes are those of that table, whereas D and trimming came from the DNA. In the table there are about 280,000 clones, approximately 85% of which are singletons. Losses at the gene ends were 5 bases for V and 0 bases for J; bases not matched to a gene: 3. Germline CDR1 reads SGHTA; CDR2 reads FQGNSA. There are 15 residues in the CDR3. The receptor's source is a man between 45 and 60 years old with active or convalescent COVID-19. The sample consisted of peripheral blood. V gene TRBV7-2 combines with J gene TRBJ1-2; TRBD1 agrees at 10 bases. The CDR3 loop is CASSVDRGPNYGYTF. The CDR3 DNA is TGTGCCAGCAGCGTCGACAGGGGGCCTAACTATGGCTACACCTTC. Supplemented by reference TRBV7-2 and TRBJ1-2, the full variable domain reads GAGVSQSPSNKVTEKGKDVELRCDPISGHTALYWYRQSLGQGLEFLIYFQGNSAPDKSGLPSDRFSAERTGGSVSTLTIQRTQQEDSAVYLCASSVDRGPNYGYTFGSGTRLTVV.